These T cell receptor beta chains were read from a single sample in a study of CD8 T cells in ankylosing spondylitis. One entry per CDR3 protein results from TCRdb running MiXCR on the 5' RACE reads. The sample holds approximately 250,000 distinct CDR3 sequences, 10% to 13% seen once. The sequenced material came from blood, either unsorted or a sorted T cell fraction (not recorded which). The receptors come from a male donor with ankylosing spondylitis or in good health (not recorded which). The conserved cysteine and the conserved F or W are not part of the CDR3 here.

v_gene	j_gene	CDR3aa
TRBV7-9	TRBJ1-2	ASSLGGRGLDGYT
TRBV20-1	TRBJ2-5	SANFGYQETQY
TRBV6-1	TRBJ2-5	ASSPRGQGGGETQY
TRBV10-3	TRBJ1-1	AISENGAPNTEAF
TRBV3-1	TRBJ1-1	ASSQRRFDTEAF
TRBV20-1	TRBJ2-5	SARAPARSRGETQY
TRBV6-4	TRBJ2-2	ASRGQGADTGELF
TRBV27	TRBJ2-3	ASSQAGGLDTDTQY
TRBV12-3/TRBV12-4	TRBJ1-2	ASSFSTSNYGYT
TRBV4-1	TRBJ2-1	ASSQDTSVSYNEQF
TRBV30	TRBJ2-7	ATNGDIRSYEQY
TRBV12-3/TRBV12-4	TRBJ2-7	ASSLGQSMMSYEQY
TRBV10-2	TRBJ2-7	ASSQYEQY
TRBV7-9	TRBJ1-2	ASTSRNNYGYT
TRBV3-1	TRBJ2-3	ASSQEGREVDTQY
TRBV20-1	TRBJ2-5	SASVEETQY
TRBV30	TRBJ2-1	AWSRAYGEQF
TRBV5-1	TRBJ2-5	ASGQTETQY
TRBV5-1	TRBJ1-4	ASSLERYNEKLF
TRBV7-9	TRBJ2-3	ASSSDRVSTDTQY
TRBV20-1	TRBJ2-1	SAYWSGAYNEQF
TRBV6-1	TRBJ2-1	ASSERRDSSWGNEQF
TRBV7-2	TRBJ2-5	ASSFGGRGQTQY
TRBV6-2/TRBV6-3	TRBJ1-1	ASSDRDYTEAF
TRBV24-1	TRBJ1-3	ATRPVIGQSQFGNTIY
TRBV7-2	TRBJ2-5	ASSPLARSETQY
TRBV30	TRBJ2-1	AWTRESYNEQF
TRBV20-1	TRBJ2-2	SARVAGDITGELF
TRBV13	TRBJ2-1	ASSYTGQPYNGQF
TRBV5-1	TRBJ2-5	ASSFGGRRQETQY
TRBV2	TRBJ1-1	ASSKRGRTEAF
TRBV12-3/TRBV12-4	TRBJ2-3	ASSLLLTSGKVRDTQY
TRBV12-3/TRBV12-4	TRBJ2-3	AICFLSQSGTVSTDTQY
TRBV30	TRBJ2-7	AWSWDRTSREY
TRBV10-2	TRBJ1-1	ASSATNTEAF
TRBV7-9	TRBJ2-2	ASSLLAGVTTGELF
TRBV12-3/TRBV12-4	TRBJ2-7	ASSSSGTGAYEQY
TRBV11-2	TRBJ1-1	ASSLEDLGRTEAF
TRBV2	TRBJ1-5	ASRLGLGDRTNQPQH
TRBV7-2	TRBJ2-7	ASSLASGSYAQY
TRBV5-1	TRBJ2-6	ASSPTGLAGANVLT
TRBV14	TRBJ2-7	ASSQGYYEQY
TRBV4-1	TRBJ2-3	ASSQDLSAKSTDTQY
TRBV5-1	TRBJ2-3	ASSSGGTHTDTQY
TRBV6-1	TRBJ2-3	ASSIVADLGNTQY
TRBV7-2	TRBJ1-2	ASSPRSGANYGYT
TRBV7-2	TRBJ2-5	ASSGPGAGETQY